The sequence of this T cell receptor (beta chain) was determined in a study of cytotoxic CD8 clonotypes in ibrutinib-treated CLL (dated by TCRdb to the early 2020s). With respect to the entire study: The cohort had around twelve relapsed/refractory and more than 14 treatment-naive patients; 17 were IGHV unmutated. Partial responses were observed in 24 patients and complete responses in 2; after a median follow-up of 68 months, remission was maintained in some 14 patients and progression was observed in approximately 12. The response samples were drawn at a median of roughly twelve months into treatment, with a range of roughly 6 to 36 months. On average, each sample had approximately 280,000 productive templates and tens of thousands of productive rearrangements. Longitudinal samples were available for about 30% of the roughly 90 trial participants. Cryopreserved peripheral blood mononuclear cells were collected before treatment, at response, and at either disease progression or sustained remission. Patients were still on ibrutinib when every remission and progressive disease sample was collected.

On a MiSeq, deep resolution sequencing aimed for a depth between 1 in 1 million and 1 in 200,000 T cells, with each clonotype covered 10x on average. The immunoSEQ hsTCRB Kit was used to generate TCR beta libraries. The study's own analysis went as follows. Data were analyzed with ImmunoSEQ Data Assistant and ImmunoSEQ Analyzer, with V, D and J genes assigned per IMGT definitions. Clonality was computed as one minus normalized Shannon entropy of productive rearrangement frequencies, ranging from 0 to 1. Only overrepresented clonotypes making up at least 0.05% of the repertoire of each patient were included in the public clonotype analysis. Thirteen age-matched healthy donor repertoires from immuneACCESS were used as controls for clonality. TCRdb limited this immuneACCESS table to in-frame rearrangements with V and J called. A share of clones is missing; checked studies link under half to unresolved V genes, and the rest is unexplained. V, J and clone size derive from that table, while D and trimming were established from the DNA sequence. For this sample there are about 200,000 clones; around three quarters appear just once. The ten largest clones capture under 15% of the sample.

What the research found in general, with its limitations: Public clonotypes were rare and either shrank or stayed stable during treatment, and the rise in clonality at ibrutinib response reflected expansion of private clonotypes. Lymph node repertoires were not examined, and the timing of sampling was not matched between patients in sustained remission and those whose disease progressed. Baseline clonality exceeded that of age-matched healthy donors and correlated strongly with circulating CD8+ T-cell counts. Clonality increased at ibrutinib response, stayed stable in sustained remission, and fell back toward baseline at progression.

In the paper's terms, the time point label means: approximately 25 months on ibrutinib. About 2 micrograms of genomic DNA were extracted from cryopreserved PBMCs for TCR beta library preparation. Longitudinal blood samples from CLL patients receiving ibrutinib monotherapy were subjected to high-throughput TCR beta sequencing. The patients took part in an open-label, single-center phase 2 trial of ibrutinib monotherapy. The CDR3 sequence holds 13 residues, the cysteine and phenylalanine included. Of the read, only the CDR3 DNA is kept; its 39 bases are in frame from base 1. Cut back by 4 bases and 0 bases, the V and J ends lie 7 bases apart. CDR1 and CDR2 are drawn from the germline V gene (reference sequence): GTSNPN, SVGIG. To note about this clone: The clone's antigen remains unknown. No much larger clonotype is one base removed from it; base qualities were not supplied.

Here the sequenced sample was PBMCs, taken after 24 months of ibrutinib treatment. This sequence uses TRBV30 and TRBJ1-5, with the D gene too uncertain to name. The clonotype comes from a human donor with chronic lymphocytic leukemia. The sequence in DNA is TGTGCCTGGACAGGAAATAGCAATCAGCCCCAGCATTTT. This is translated as CAWTGNSNQPQHF.